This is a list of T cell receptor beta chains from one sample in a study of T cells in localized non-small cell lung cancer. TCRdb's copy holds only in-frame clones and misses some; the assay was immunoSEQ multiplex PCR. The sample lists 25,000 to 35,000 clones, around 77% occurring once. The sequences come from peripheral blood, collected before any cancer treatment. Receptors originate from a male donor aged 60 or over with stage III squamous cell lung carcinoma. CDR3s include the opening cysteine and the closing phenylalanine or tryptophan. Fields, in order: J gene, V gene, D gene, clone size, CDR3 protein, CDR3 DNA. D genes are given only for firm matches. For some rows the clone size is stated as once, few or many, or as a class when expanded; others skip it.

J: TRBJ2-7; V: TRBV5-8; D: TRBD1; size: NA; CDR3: CASSDLRQGARGNEQYF; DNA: TGTGCCAGCAGCGACTTAAGACAGGGGGCAAGGGGAAACGAGCAGTACTTC
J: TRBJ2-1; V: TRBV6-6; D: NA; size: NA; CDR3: CASKAGPLPYNEQFF; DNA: TGTGCCAGCAAGGCGGGGCCCCTCCCCTACAATGAGCAGTTCTTC
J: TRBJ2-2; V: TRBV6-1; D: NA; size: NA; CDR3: CASSRDGGSGELFF; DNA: TGTGCCAGCAGTAGGGACGGAGGTTCCGGGGAGCTGTTTTTT
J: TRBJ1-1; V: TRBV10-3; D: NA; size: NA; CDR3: CAISESTQRQMNTEAFF; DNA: TGTGCCATCAGTGAGTCGACACAGCGACAGATGAACACTGAAGCTTTCTTT
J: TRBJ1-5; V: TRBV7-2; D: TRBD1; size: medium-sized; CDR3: CASSLSTGGHQPQHF; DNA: TGTGCCAGCAGCTTATCGACAGGGGGACATCAGCCCCAGCATTTT
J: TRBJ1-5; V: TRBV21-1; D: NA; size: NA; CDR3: CASSKEKGTSNQPQHF; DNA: TGTGCCAGCAGCAAAGAAAAGGGAACGAGCAATCAGCCCCAGCATTTT
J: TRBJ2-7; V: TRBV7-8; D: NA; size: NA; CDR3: CASSLSQLSRGNEQYF; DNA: TGTGCCAGCAGCTTATCCCAGTTAAGTAGGGGGAACGAGCAGTACTTC
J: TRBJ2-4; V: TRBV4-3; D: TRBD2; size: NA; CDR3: CASSQVSGGAAKNIQYF; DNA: TGCGCCAGCAGCCAAGTCTCGGGGGGGGCAGCCAAAAACATTCAGTACTTC
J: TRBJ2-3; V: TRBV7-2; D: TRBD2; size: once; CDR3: CASSSRAGVLSDTQYF; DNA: TGTGCCAGCAGCTCTAGAGCGGGAGTATTATCAGATACGCAGTATTTT
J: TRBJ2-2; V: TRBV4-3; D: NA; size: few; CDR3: CASSQDPDGTGELFF; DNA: TGCGCCAGCAGCCAAGACCCGGACGGCACCGGGGAGCTGTTTTTT
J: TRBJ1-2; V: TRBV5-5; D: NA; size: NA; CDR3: CASSQELQGPYGYTF; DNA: TGCGCCAGCAGCCAAGAACTCCAAGGGCCTTATGGCTACACCTTC
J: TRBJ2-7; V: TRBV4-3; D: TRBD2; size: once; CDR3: CASSQQTSGGADTYEQYF; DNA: TGCGCCAGCAGCCAGCAGACTAGCGGGGGGGCGGATACCTACGAGCAGTACTTC
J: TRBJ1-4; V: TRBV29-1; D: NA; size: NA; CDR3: CSVDRNEKLFF; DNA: TGCAGCGTTGACCGAAATGAAAAACTGTTTTTT
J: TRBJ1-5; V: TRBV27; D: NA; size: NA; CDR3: CASSFGGSNQPQHF; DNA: TGTGCCAGCAGTTTTGGGGGAAGCAATCAGCCCCAGCATTTT
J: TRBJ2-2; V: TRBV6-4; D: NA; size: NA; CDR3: CASRVQGGTGELFF; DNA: TGTGCCAGCAGGGTCCAGGGGGGGACCGGGGAGCTGTTTTTT
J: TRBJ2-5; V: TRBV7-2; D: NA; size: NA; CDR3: CASSLLGRLRGETQYF; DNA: TGTGCCAGCAGCTTGTTGGGGCGACTTCGGGGGGAGACCCAGTACTTC
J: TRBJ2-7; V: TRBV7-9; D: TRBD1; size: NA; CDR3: CASSSRDRGYEQYF; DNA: TGTGCCAGCAGCTCCCGGGACAGGGGGTACGAGCAGTACTTC
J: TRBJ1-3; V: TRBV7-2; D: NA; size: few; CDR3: CASSPTRWGLLGNTIYF; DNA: TGTGCCAGCAGCCCAACCCGGTGGGGTCTGCTCGGAAACACCATATATTTT
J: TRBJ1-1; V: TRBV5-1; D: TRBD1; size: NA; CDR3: CASSGQGGNTEAFF; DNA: TGCGCCAGCAGCGGACAGGGGGGGAACACTGAAGCTTTCTTT
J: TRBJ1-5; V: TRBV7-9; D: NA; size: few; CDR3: CAVQGGTQPQHF; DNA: TGTGCCGTACAGGGAGGAACTCAGCCCCAGCATTTT
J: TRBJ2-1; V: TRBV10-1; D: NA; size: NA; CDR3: CASQRAFSYNEQFF; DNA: TGCGCCAGCCAGCGGGCCTTTTCCTACAATGAGCAGTTCTTC
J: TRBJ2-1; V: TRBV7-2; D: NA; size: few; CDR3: CASSPQVLNNEQFF; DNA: TGTGCCAGCAGCCCACAGGTCCTCAACAATGAGCAGTTCTTC
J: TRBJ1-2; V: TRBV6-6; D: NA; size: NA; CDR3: CASSGDYGYTF; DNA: TGTGCCAGCAGTGGAGACTATGGCTACACCTTC
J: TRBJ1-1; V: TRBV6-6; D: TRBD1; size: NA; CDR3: CASKATGTGVTEAFF; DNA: TGTGCCAGTAAAGCTACGGGGACAGGTGTCACTGAAGCTTTCTTT
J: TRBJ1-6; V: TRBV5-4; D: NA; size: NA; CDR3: CASSLPGINSPLHF; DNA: TGTGCCAGCAGCTTGCCGGGTATTAATTCACCCCTCCACTTT
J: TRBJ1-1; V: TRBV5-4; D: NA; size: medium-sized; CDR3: CASSLSTAMNTEAFF; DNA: TGTGCCAGCAGCTTGTCAACAGCCATGAACACTGAAGCTTTCTTT